This T cell receptor beta chain is from a study of vaccination and CD4 T cells after COVID-19. Study as a whole: The study enrolled six male and four female convalescents, two of whom were Hispanic. Overall study results and limits: Spike mono-reactive status applied to 304 of 307 vaccine-specific clones in convalescent patients. Only after vaccination were a median about 87% of convalescents' reactive clones seen.

An Oncomine TCR Beta short-read assay was used to sequence the DNA from cultured CD4+ T cells. TCRdb reprocessed the PCR reads with MiXCR, giving one entry per CDR3 protein. The sample records around 25,000 distinct CDR3 sequences, more than 30% being singletons. The CDR3 contains 13 residues. Trimming stripped 0 bases from V and 1 base from J, with 7 bases between. Germline lookup yields CDR1 DFQATT and CDR2 SNEGSKA (reference sequence). The time point denotes: late sampling 161 to 241 days after vaccination in three convalescent patients. Treatment noted: roughly 11-day PBMC culture with coronavirus spike peptide pools or control peptides (ViraFEST assay). By negative selection, CD4+ T cells were isolated once culture had run for 9 to 10 days. In its sample, this clonotype was seen a few times. Antigen specificity is unknown.

The TCR originated in a human donor who had recovered from COVID-19. The chain uses TRBV20-1 and TRBJ2-7, with D perhaps TRBD1 (6 bases). The input for sequencing was CD4+ T cells from blood, cultured in vitro, taken about 7 months after SARS-CoV-2 vaccination. CDR3 sequence: CSAREQGSYEQYF. For the CDR3, the DNA is TGCAGTGCTAGAGAACAGGGTTCCTACGAGCAGTACTTC.